These 18 T cell receptor beta chains originate from one sample sequenced in a study of T-cell reconstitution after alpha-beta-depleted transplantation in children. Unique molecular identifiers were built into the TCRbeta library. TCRdb re-derived calls from the PCR reads in MiXCR, one entry per CDR3 protein. The sample consists of some 550,000 distinct CDR3 sequences, around 20% of them appearing once. The sample in question was PBMCs from the stem cell graft donor, obtained from the stem cell graft. All receptors derive from a human donor who donated a stem cell graft to a child with acute lymphoblastic leukemia.

This clonotype was observed a handful of times. The chain has TRBV12-5 and TRBJ2-1, with 14 nucleotides matching TRBD2. The ends lost 2 bases at V and 9 bases at J; junction bases unmatched: 9. Germline loops: CDR1 LGHNT, CDR2 FRNRAP. The CDR3 spans 17 residues. The CDR3 DNA reads as TGTGCTAGTGGTTTGCCGACTAGCGGGAGGGAGTCTAGTGAGCAGTTCTTC. Translating it yields CASGLPTSGRESSEQFF.

This chain uses TRBV5-1 with TRBJ2-1, with a possible D match to TRBD1 (6 bases). CDR3 size: 15 residues. Looked up from germline, CDR1 is SGHRS and CDR2 is YFSETQ. Trimming took off 0 bases at V and 3 bases at J, with 10 bases between the two ends. The CDR3 DNA follows: TGCGCCAGCAGCTTGGAGGGACATCTCTACAATGAGCAGTTCTTC. This encodes CASSLEGHLYNEQFF.

This clonotype came up many times. The chain combines TRBV7-6 with TRBJ1-1; no clear D gene. This CDR3 has 13 residues. The germline gives CDR1 SGHVS, CDR2 FNYEAQ. Between the trimmed V and J ends, which lost 6 bases and 1 base, there was a span of 9 bases. CDR3 nucleotides: TGTGCCAGCAGTTTCCGGACGAACACTGAAGCTTTCTTT. Amino acids: CASSFRTNTEAFF.

This chain connects TRBV7-3 to TRBJ2-5, with no clear D. The germline CDR1 and CDR2 sequences are SGHTA and FQGTGA. The germline V and J ends were trimmed by 4 bases and 1 base, with 10 bases remaining between them. The CDR3 sequence is 14 residues long. CDR3 sequence: CASSSSPVQETQYF. DNA for the CDR3: TGTGCCAGCAGCTCGTCCCCGGTCCAAGAGACCCAGTACTTC.

This clonotype was found many times. The chain links TRBV4-2 to TRBJ2-1; 7 nucleotides align to TRBD1. CDR1 and CDR2 (germline): LGHNA, YNFKEQ. Trimming removed 5 bases from V and 8 bases from J; junction bases left unmatched: 3. CDR3 length equals 12 residues. The CDR3 reads CASSVQGYEQFF. CDR3 coding DNA: TGTGCCAGCAGCGTACAGGGGTATGAGCAGTTCTTC.

This clonotype has only a few counts. V gene TRBV7-3 combines with J gene TRBJ2-2; no firm D call. CDR1 and CDR2 from the germline V gene are SGHTA and FQGTGA. Trimming removed 5 bases at V and 0 bases at J, with 13 bases between. The CDR3 consists of 16 residues. The CDR3 DNA sequence: TGTGCCAGCAGCACCTTCGGGTTCGCGAACACCGGGGAGCTGTTTTTT. It translates to CASSTFGFANTGELFF.

CDR3 amino acids: CASSIWGGGGEKLFF. The CDR3 nucleotides read TGTGCCAGCAGCATTTGGGGGGGGGGCGGTGAAAAACTGTTTTTT. The rearrangement uses TRBV7-8 and TRBJ1-4; tentative D call: TRBD1 (6 bases). The V and J ends lost 5 bases and 7 bases respectively, with 17 bases between them. The CDR3 is 15 amino acids. Germline lookup yields CDR1 SGHVS and CDR2 FQNEAQ.

DNA for the CDR3: TGTGCCAGCTCACCACTCAATCTGGGACAGGGGAGGGCTGAAGCTTTCTTT. The encoded protein is CASSPLNLGQGRAEAFF. The V call is TRBV18, the J call TRBJ1-1, with TRBD1 matching 10 bases. CDR1 is KGHSH and CDR2 is LQKENI in the germline V gene. V lost 1 base and J lost 6; bases outside the gene matches: 11. There are 17 residues in the CDR3. Based on the CDR3 plus reference TRBV18 and TRBJ1-1, the full variable domain is NAGVMQNPRHLVRRRGQEARLRCSPMKGHSHVYWYRQLPEEGLKFMVYLQKENIIDESGMPKERFSAEFPKEGPSILRIQQVVRGDSAAYFCASSPLNLGQGRAEAFFGQGTRLTVV.

The chain has TRBV12-3 or TRBV12-4 and TRBJ1-6; 9 nucleotides match TRBD1. The CDR3 is 14 amino acids. V gave up 5 bases and J gave up 14 bases; unmatched junction bases: 10. For the CDR3, the DNA is TGTGCCAGCAGTCCGGACAGGGGACGGGGAACCCTCCACTTT. Protein product: CASSPDRGRGTLHF.

The chain carries TRBV4-1 and TRBJ2-7; 8 nucleotides line up with TRBD1. The CDR3 is 15 residues long. Per germline, CDR1 MGHRA and CDR2 YSYEKL. Losses at the gene ends were 0 bases for V and 4 bases for J; bases not matched to a gene: 5. The CDR3 sequence is CASSQDLDRVYEQYF. The CDR3 bases are TGCGCCAGCAGCCAAGATTTGGACAGGGTATACGAGCAGTACTTC.

The chain combines TRBV15 with TRBJ2-5; no firm D call. Germline V gene sequence: CDR1 LNHNV, CDR2 YYDKDF (reference sequence). This CDR3 spans 13 amino acids. Trimming pared 3 bases from V and 1 base from J, leaving 6 bases between. The CDR3 region is CATSSGAQETQYF. CDR3 in DNA: TGTGCCACCAGCAGCGGAGCCCAAGAGACCCAGTACTTC.

This clonotype has only a few counts. The gene calls are TRBV14 and TRBJ2-5; 7 bases match TRBD1. V trimming: 4 bases; J trimming: 3 bases; junction bases outside the gene matches: 17. This CDR3 has 18 amino acids. Per germline, CDR1 SGHDN and CDR2 FVKESK. The CDR3 region has the DNA TGTGCCAGCAGCCCCTACCCAACAGGGGATGGGGGTAAAGAGACCCAGTACTTC. Protein product: CASSPYPTGDGGKETQYF. Together with reference TRBV14 and TRBJ2-5, the CDR3 gives the full variable domain: EAGVTQFPSHSVIEKGQTVTLRCDPISGHDNLYWYRRVMGKEIKFLLHFVKESKQDESGMPNNRFLAERTGGTYSTLKVQPAELEDSGVYFCASSPYPTGDGGKETQYFGPGTRLLVL.

This clonotype has more than one count but fewer than ten. J is TRBJ2-7 and V is TRBV19; possibly TRBD1 or TRBD2 for D (5 bases each). Per the germline V gene, CDR1 is LNHDA and CDR2 is SQIVND (reference sequence). The CDR3 sequence is 15 residues long. With 3 bases removed from V and 0 bases from J, the gap between germline ends came to 12 bases. The CDR3 DNA follows: TGTGCCAGTAGTATGTGGGGACGGAGCTCCTACGAGCAGTACTTC. Translating it yields CASSMWGRSSYEQYF.

This chain uses TRBV7-3 with TRBJ2-1; perhaps TRBD2 as D (6 bases). The CDR3 is made up of 15 amino acids. The germline gives CDR1 SGHTA, CDR2 FQGTGA. The V and J ends lost 2 bases and 5 bases respectively, with 13 bases between them. CDR3 DNA sequence: TGTGCCAGCAGCTTACCGGCGGGGAGGAACAATGAGCAGTTCTTC. Protein: CASSLPAGRNNEQFF.

The chain joins TRBV7-3 to TRBJ2-1; D is ambiguous. The CDR3 is 16 residues long. The V gene's germline CDR1 is SGHTA and CDR2 FQGTGA. V lost 5 bases and J lost 0, with 14 bases in between. CDR3 amino acids: CASSPMTSSSYNEQFF. Written as DNA, the CDR3 is TGTGCCAGCAGCCCTATGACTTCAAGCTCCTACAATGAGCAGTTCTTC. Full variable domain (remainder filled in from reference TRBV7-3 and TRBJ2-1): GAGVSQTPSNKVTEKGKYVELRCDPISGHTALYWYRQSLGQGPEFLIYFQGTGAADDSGLPNDRFFAVRPEGSVSTLKIQRTERGDSAVYLCASSPMTSSSYNEQFFGPGTRLTVL.

As DNA, the CDR3 is TGTGCCAGCAGTGATTGGGCGGGAGGCGAGAATGAGCAGTTCTTC. Protein: CASSDWAGGENEQFF. V and J are TRBV2 and TRBJ2-1, with TRBD2 matching 8 bases. This CDR3 has 15 residues. After removal of 3 bases from V and 7 bases from J, the junction contained 8 bases not matched to a gene. Germline CDR1 reads SNHLY; CDR2 reads FYNNEI. The whole variable domain, filled in from reference TRBV2 and TRBJ2-1, reads EPEVTQTPSHQVTQMGQEVILRCVPISNHLYFYWYRQILGQKVEFLVSFYNNEISEKSEIFDDQFSVERPDGSNFTLKIRSTKLEDSAMYFCASSDWAGGENEQFFGPGTRLTVL.

This sequence joins TRBV12-5 and TRBJ2-2; D is uncertain. This CDR3 spans 13 amino acids. Germline-derived CDR1 and CDR2 are LGHNT and FRNRAP. V gave up 6 bases and J gave up 2 bases, with 7 bases separating them. The DNA of the CDR3 is TGTGCTAGTGGCCCCTTAAACACCGGGGAGCTGTTTTTT. This sequence encodes CASGPLNTGELFF.

The chain combines TRBV5-1 with TRBJ2-1; 10 positions agree with TRBD2. CDR1 is SGHRS, CDR2 YFSETQ, per germline. The V and J ends lost 4 bases and 5 bases, in that order; junction bases with no gene match: 9. This CDR3 has 16 residues. The CDR3 spells CASSNGGLAANNEQFF. Here the CDR3 DNA reads TGCGCCAGCAGCAACGGCGGACTAGCGGCTAACAATGAGCAGTTCTTC.